One sample yielded the 20 T cell receptor beta chains listed below, sequenced in a study of blood T cell repertoires in COVID-19. Sequenced by immunoSEQ multiplex PCR; TCRdb stores in-frame clones only, minus some. The sample yields about 270,000 clones, roughly 80% seen once. Input material: peripheral blood. The receptor set was obtained from a woman in her 50s who had recovered from COVID-19.

CDR3: CASSPGGQAIYGYTF. CDR3 coding DNA: TGTGCCAGCAGCCCGGGCGGACAGGCGATCTATGGCTACACCTTC. This chain uses TRBV7-9 with TRBJ1-2; the match to TRBD1 covers 7 bases. There are 15 residues in the CDR3. The germline gives CDR1 SEHNR, CDR2 FQNEAQ (reference sequence). With 5 bases clipped from V and 4 bases from J, the junction kept 10 bases outside the gene matches.

This chain uses TRBV28 with TRBJ1-6; 7 bases fit TRBD1. CDR1 is MDHEN and CDR2 is SYDVKM in the germline V gene. CDR3 length equals 14 residues. The chain's CDR3 is CGRQGREYNSPLHF. The CDR3, as DNA: TGTGGGCGACAGGGAAGGGAGTATAATTCACCCCTCCACTTT.

The chain recombines TRBV11-2 with TRBJ1-5; D gene ambiguous. V was shortened by 1 base and J by 0 bases, with 7 bases between the two germline ends. Germline V gene data show CDR1 as SGHAT and CDR2 as FQNNGV. This CDR3 comprises 15 residues. This CDR3 is CASSLGEGSNQPQHF. The CDR3 nucleotides read TGTGCCAGCAGCTTAGGGGAGGGTAGCAATCAGCCCCAGCATTTT.

V is TRBV30 and J is TRBJ1-3; no clear D. This CDR3 has 12 amino acids. Trimming cost V 2 bases and J 3 bases, with 5 bases left between them. Germline loops: CDR1 GTSNPN, CDR2 SVGIG (reference sequence). CDR3 DNA sequence: TGTGCCTGGAGTCCCAATGGAAACACCATATATTTT. Protein product: CAWSPNGNTIYF.

This clone was seen a handful of times. This chain uses TRBV27 with TRBJ1-6; D unresolved. Between the trimmed V and J ends, which lost 5 bases and 10 bases, there was a span of 18 bases. CDR1 is MNHEY and CDR2 is SMNVEV in the germline V gene (reference sequence). The CDR3 has 15 residues. In DNA form, the CDR3 reads TGTGCCAGCAGTCCCCTTCTGAGGCTTGGGTCACCCCTCCACTTT. As protein: CASSPLLRLGSPLHF.

The gene calls are TRBV7-3 and TRBJ2-2; 11 positions match TRBD1. Germline loops: CDR1 SGHTA, CDR2 FQGTGA. The CDR3 has 18 amino acids. The trim removed 5 bases at V and 7 bases at J, leaving 15 bases unmatched. The CDR3 sequence is CASSLEVGQGAYGGELFF. As DNA, the CDR3 is TGTGCCAGCAGCCTAGAGGTCGGACAGGGGGCTTATGGCGGGGAGCTGTTTTTT.

This clone showed up just a few times. This chain connects TRBV9 to TRBJ2-3; D may be TRBD1 (5 bases). The V end was cut by 0 bases, the J end by 2 bases, with 7 bases between. This CDR3 contains 14 residues. Germline CDR1 reads SGDLS; CDR2 reads YYNGEE. The CDR3 loop reads CASSVEQDTDTQYF. CDR3 bases: TGTGCCAGCAGCGTAGAACAGGACACAGATACGCAGTATTTT.

The V and J genes are TRBV19 and TRBJ2-7; TRBD1 agrees at 11 bases. The CDR3 is made up of 18 amino acids. J lost 3 bases, V lost 6 bases, and 16 bases had no gene match. The germline CDR1 and CDR2 sequences are LNHDA and SQIVND (reference sequence). This CDR3 reads CASSPGQGVHLDVYEQYF. CDR3 coding DNA: TGTGCCAGTAGCCCGGGACAGGGGGTCCATTTGGATGTCTACGAGCAGTACTTC.

J is TRBJ2-3 and V is TRBV19, with D possibly being TRBD2 (6 bases). The CDR3 consists of 16 residues. Trimming took 3 bases from V and 1 from J, leaving 14 bases between them. Germline loops: CDR1 LNHDA, CDR2 SQIVND (reference sequence). The CDR3 reads CASSMGLATRTDTQYF. CDR3 nucleotides: TGTGCCAGTAGTATGGGGCTAGCGACACGCACAGATACGCAGTATTTT.

The V gene is TRBV19, the J gene TRBJ1-1; the D is unclear. Trimming pared 10 bases from V and 4 bases from J, leaving 22 bases between. CDR3 size: 15 residues. The germline V gene has CDR1 LNHDA and CDR2 SQIVND (reference sequence). DNA for the CDR3: TGTGCCACCCCGAAGTCTGAGGGAGAGACCACTGAAGCTTTCTTT. Encoded protein: CATPKSEGETTEAFF.

This CDR3 reads CASSLSHGNYGYTF. The CDR3 nucleotides read TGTGCCAGCAGCTTAAGTCACGGGAACTATGGCTACACCTTC. This chain links TRBV7-9 with TRBJ1-2, with no clear D. Trimming removed 2 bases from V and 2 bases from J, with 9 bases in between. The CDR3 loop spans 14 amino acids. CDR1 is SEHNR, CDR2 FQNEAQ, per germline (reference sequence).

The V gene is TRBV7-9, the J gene TRBJ2-3; a weak D match, TRBD1 (6 bases). The CDR3 loop spans 16 amino acids. The V end was cut by 0 bases, the J end by 4 bases, with 14 bases between. CDR1 SEHNR and CDR2 FQNEAQ come from the germline V gene (reference sequence). CDR3 nucleotides: TGTGCCAGCAGCTTAGCCCGGGACACCCAGCCAGATACGCAGTATTTT. Residues: CASSLARDTQPDTQYF.

The J gene is TRBJ1-4, the V gene TRBV30; no definite D call. This CDR3 contains 13 residues. Germline V gene data show CDR1 as GTSNPN and CDR2 as SVGIG (reference sequence). Deletions cut 2 bases from V and 5 bases from J, with 9 bases between. CDR3 in amino acids: CAWSSQANEKLFF. DNA for the CDR3: TGTGCCTGGAGTTCCCAGGCGAATGAAAAACTGTTTTTT.

This chain joins TRBV12-3 or TRBV12-4 and TRBJ2-7; possibly TRBD2 for D (5 bases). The CDR3 covers 12 residues. V lost 5 bases and J lost 3, with 8 bases in between. CDR3 nucleotides: TGTGCCAGCAGTGGGGAGAACTACGAGCAGTACTTC. Protein sequence: CASSGENYEQYF.

The CDR3 nucleotides read TGTGCCAGCAGCGTAGGACAGGGTTCAAGTCCCCAGTACTTC. The encoded protein is CASSVGQGSSPQYF. The rearrangement uses TRBV11-3 and TRBJ2-7; 8 bases line up with TRBD1. With V trimmed by 5 bases and J by 10 bases, 13 bases remained unmatched. CDR1 and CDR2 (germline): SGHNT, YENEEA. The CDR3 extends over 14 amino acids.

The gene calls are TRBV15 and TRBJ1-5; possibly TRBD1 for D (5 bases). The CDR3 runs 17 residues. V was shortened by 0 bases and J by 2 bases, with 14 bases between the two germline ends. In germline, CDR1 is LNHNV, CDR2 YYDKDF (reference sequence). This CDR3 reads CATSRDRGKGGNQPQHF. As DNA, the CDR3 is TGTGCCACCAGCAGAGATCGGGGGAAGGGCGGCAATCAGCCCCAGCATTTT. Using reference TRBV15 and TRBJ1-5 for the parts outside the CDR3, the full variable domain is DAMVIQNPRYQVTQFGKPVTLSCSQTLNHNVMYWYQQKSSQAPKLLFHYYDKDFNNEADTPDNFQSRRPNTSFCFLDIRSPGLGDTAMYLCATSRDRGKGGNQPQHFGDGTRLSIL.

V usage is TRBV6-1 and J usage is TRBJ1-2; D possibly corresponds to TRBD1 (5 bases). CDR3 length: 15 residues. Germline-derived CDR1 and CDR2 are MNHNS and SASEGT. V was shortened by 2 bases and J by 4 bases, with 14 bases between the two germline ends. CDR3 in DNA: TGTGCCAGCAGTGAAATCAAGGGGCCCATCTATGGCTACACCTTC. This sequence encodes CASSEIKGPIYGYTF.

The chain uses TRBV2 and TRBJ2-2; possible D gene TRBD1, 6 bases. Trimming took off 6 bases at V and 7 bases at J, with 21 bases between the two ends. The CDR3 has 16 amino acids. Germline-derived CDR1 and CDR2 are SNHLY and FYNNEI. Written as DNA, the CDR3 is TGTGCCAGCAGGCCAAACACAGGGTATGGCGGCGGGGAGCTGTTTTTT. This sequence encodes CASRPNTGYGGGELFF.

The rearrangement joins TRBV2 to TRBJ2-4; 11 bases line up with TRBD2. The CDR3 extends over 13 amino acids. V shed 4 bases and J 7 bases; nucleotides not matched to a gene: 0. Germline lookup yields CDR1 SNHLY and CDR2 FYNNEI. The CDR3 protein is CASSGLAGNIQYF. As DNA, the CDR3 is TGTGCCAGCAGTGGACTAGCGGGGAACATTCAGTACTTC.

The V and J genes are TRBV27 and TRBJ2-1; 7 positions agree with TRBD2. This CDR3 has 16 residues. Germline CDR1 and CDR2: MNHEY and SMNVEV (reference sequence). V trimming: 2 bases; J trimming: 8 bases; junction bases outside the gene matches: 12. This CDR3 is CASSLQMWEGLDEQFF. DNA of the CDR3: TGTGCCAGCAGTTTACAGATGTGGGAGGGCCTCGATGAGCAGTTCTTC.